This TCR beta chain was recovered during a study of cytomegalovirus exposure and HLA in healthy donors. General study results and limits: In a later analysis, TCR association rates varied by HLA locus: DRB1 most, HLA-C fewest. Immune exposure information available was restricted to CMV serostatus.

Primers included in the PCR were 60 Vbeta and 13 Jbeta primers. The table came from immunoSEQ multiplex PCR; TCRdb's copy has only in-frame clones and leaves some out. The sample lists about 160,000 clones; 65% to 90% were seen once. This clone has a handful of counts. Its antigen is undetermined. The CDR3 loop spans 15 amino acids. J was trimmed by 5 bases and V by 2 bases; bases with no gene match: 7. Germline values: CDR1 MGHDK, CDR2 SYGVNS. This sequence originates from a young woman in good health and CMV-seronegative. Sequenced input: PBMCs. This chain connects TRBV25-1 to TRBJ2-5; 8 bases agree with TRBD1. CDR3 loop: CASSEGTGEVETQYF. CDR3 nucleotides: TGTGCCAGCAGTGAAGGGACAGGTGAGGTGGAGACCCAGTACTTC.